The 31 T cell receptor beta chains below all came from one sample that was sequenced in a study of T cell changes during pregnancy in multiple sclerosis. Repertoires were generated with immunoSEQ multiplex PCR, while TCRdb's copy carries only in-frame clones and drops some. This sample has about 60,000 clones, with about 90% found just once. This specimen consisted of CD4+ T cells from peripheral blood mononuclear cells, obtained in the first trimester of pregnancy. Source of these receptors: a female donor with multiple sclerosis, enrolled in a pregnancy study.

This clone showed up just once. J is TRBJ1-5 and V is TRBV5-4; D possibly corresponds to TRBD1 (6 bases). Trimming shortened V by 4 bases and J by 3 bases, and 14 bases separated the two germline ends. From germline, CDR1 is SGHNT and CDR2 YYREEE (reference sequence). The CDR3 covers 15 residues. CDR3 in amino acids: CASSEQGRDNQPQHF. CDR3 DNA: TGTGCCAGCAGCGAACAGGGTCGGGACAATCAGCCCCAGCATTTT.

This chain connects TRBV18 to TRBJ1-2; tentatively, D is TRBD1 (6 bases). Trimming left V 3 bases short and J 1 base short, with 6 bases between. Germline assignment: CDR1 KGHSH and CDR2 LQKENI. This CDR3 region has 13 residues. The CDR3 here is CASSPDSNYGYTF. The CDR3 coding sequence is TGTGCCAGCTCACCGGACAGTAACTATGGCTACACCTTC.

This clone showed up just once. This chain uses TRBV27 with TRBJ1-2, with D maybe TRBD1 (6 bases). This CDR3 is 14 amino acids long. V gave up 7 bases and J gave up 6 bases, with 18 bases separating them. Per germline, CDR1 MNHEY and CDR2 SMNVEV (reference sequence). The CDR3 loop is CASKKGGGSNGYTF. In DNA form, the CDR3 reads TGTGCCAGCAAGAAAGGGGGAGGGAGTAATGGCTACACCTTC.

This rearrangement joins TRBV9 to TRBJ1-6; the D gene is possibly TRBD1 (6 bases). V was clipped by 0 bases and J by 7 bases, with 11 bases between them. The CDR3 is made up of 15 amino acids. From germline, CDR1 is SGDLS and CDR2 YYNGEE. CDR3 coding DNA: TGTGCCAGCAGCGTAGAGGGACAATCCAATTCACCCCTCCACTTT. Protein sequence: CASSVEGQSNSPLHF.

The rearrangement uses TRBV5-4 and TRBJ1-1; 8 bases map to TRBD1. The germline gives CDR1 SGHNT, CDR2 YYREEE (reference sequence). V lost 4 bases and J lost 0; bases outside the gene matches: 14. The CDR3 contains 18 residues. CDR3 bases: TGTGCCAGCAGCGGGCGGGACAGGCATAGCCTAATGAACACTGAAGCTTTCTTT. Translated: CASSGRDRHSLMNTEAFF.

This clone was observed once. The V and J genes are TRBV19 and TRBJ2-1; no clear D. CDR1 LNHDA and CDR2 SQIVND come from the germline V gene (reference sequence). V was trimmed by 1 base and J by 6 bases, leaving 4 bases between them. The CDR3 spans 12 residues. The CDR3 sequence is CASSIVANEQFF. The CDR3 DNA sequence: TGTGCCAGTAGTATAGTAGCCAATGAGCAGTTCTTC.

This clone was seen only once. The chain employs TRBV19 and TRBJ1-1, with D possibly TRBD1 on 5 matching bases. The germline gives CDR1 LNHDA, CDR2 SQIVND (reference sequence). V lost 7 bases, J lost 6 bases, and 9 bases lay in between. This CDR3 has 11 amino acids. The CDR3 protein is CASTRGAEAFF. CDR3 DNA: TGTGCCAGTACGCGGGGGGCTGAAGCTTTCTTT.

V and J are TRBV5-8 and TRBJ1-1; D might be TRBD1 (5 bases). The ends were cut back, 0 bases at V and 4 bases at J, with 13 bases in the middle. Germline CDR1 SGHTS, CDR2 YDEGEE. This CDR3 region has 15 residues. The CDR3 loop is CASSLVWGESTEAFF. As DNA, the CDR3 is TGTGCCAGCAGCTTGGTTTGGGGGGAGAGCACTGAAGCTTTCTTT.

This chain uses TRBV9 with TRBJ2-7, with D perhaps TRBD1 (6 bases). The CDR3 runs 15 residues. Deletions cut 3 bases from V and 1 base from J, with 14 bases between. CDR1 SGDLS and CDR2 YYNGEE come from the germline V gene. CDR3 DNA: TGTGCCAGCAGCGGACAAACAGGGCATTCCTACGAGCAGTACTTC. Residues: CASSGQTGHSYEQYF.

The chain recombines TRBV5-1 with TRBJ2-1, with 15 bases identical to TRBD2. The CDR3 spans 16 residues. V lost 6 bases and J lost 5; bases outside the gene matches: 6. Germline CDR1 and CDR2: SGHRS and YFSETQ. The CDR3 DNA sequence: TGCGCCAGCAAGGGACTAGCGGGGGGTTTGCACAATGAGCAGTTCTTC. This codes for CASKGLAGGLHNEQFF.

This chain connects TRBV5-6 to TRBJ1-1; 8 bases agree with TRBD1. Germline values: CDR1 SGHDT, CDR2 YYEEEE. The CDR3 consists of 15 residues. With V trimmed by 7 bases and J by 0 bases, 8 bases remained unmatched. CDR3 coding DNA: TGTGCCAGCCCTGAGGGGGACAGGCTGAACACTGAAGCTTTCTTT. Translation: CASPEGDRLNTEAFF.

The chain recombines TRBV18 with TRBJ2-7; 11 bases are a match to TRBD2. J lost 5 bases, V lost 3 bases, and 9 bases had no gene match. CDR3 length equals 16 residues. CDR1 is KGHSH and CDR2 is LQKENI in the germline V gene. CDR3 coding DNA: TGTGCCAGCTCACCGGCCGGGACTAGCGGATTCCACGAGCAGTACTTC. Amino acid sequence: CASSPAGTSGFHEQYF.

The rearrangement links TRBV7-9 to TRBJ2-7; the match to TRBD1 covers 8 bases. Unmatched junction bases numbered 7, after V lost 8 bases and J lost 4 bases. This CDR3 comprises 13 residues. Germline V gene data show CDR1 as SEHNR and CDR2 as FQNEAQ (reference sequence). The CDR3 region has the DNA TGTGCCAGCTCGGCAGGGGGCATGTACGAGCAGTACTTC. It is translated as CASSAGGMYEQYF.

The V and J genes are TRBV29-1 and TRBJ1-5, with no clear D. CDR1 and CDR2 from the germline V gene are SQVTM and ANQGSEA. Trimming shortened V by 4 bases and J by 2 bases, and 6 bases separated the two germline ends. The CDR3 sequence is 12 residues long. The DNA for the CDR3 is TGCAGCGTTGTCCAGGGCAATCAGCCCCAGCATTTT. Translated, it gives CSVVQGNQPQHF.

V is TRBV7-9 and J is TRBJ2-5, with a weak D call TRBD1 (5 bases). The CDR3 length is 15 residues. The V and J ends lost 7 bases and 1 base respectively, with 16 bases between them. Germline loops: CDR1 SEHNR, CDR2 FQNEAQ (reference sequence). This chain's CDR3 is CASTNPVTAQETQYF. The CDR3 coding sequence is TGTGCCAGCACCAATCCGGTGACAGCCCAAGAGACCCAGTACTTC. The variable domain in full, completed from reference TRBV7-9 and TRBJ2-5, reads DTGVSQNPRHKITKRGQNVTFRCDPISEHNRLYWYRQTLGQGPEFLTYFQNEAQLEKSRLLSDRFSAERPKGSFSTLEIQRTEQGDSAMYLCASTNPVTAQETQYFGPGTRLLVL.

The gene calls are TRBV10-3 and TRBJ2-7; 8 nucleotides match TRBD1. CDR1 ENHRY and CDR2 SYGVKD come from the germline V gene. V was clipped by 8 bases and J by 0 bases; unmatched bases: 6. There are 14 residues in the CDR3. CDR3 in DNA: TGTGCCATCTCCGACAGGGGAAGCTCCTACGAGCAGTACTTC. Translating it yields CAISDRGSSYEQYF.

This chain joins TRBV6-1 and TRBJ1-4, with 7 bases fitting TRBD1. The germline gives CDR1 MNHNS, CDR2 SASEGT. The CDR3 covers 15 residues. The ends lost 4 bases at V and 8 bases at J; junction bases unmatched: 10. This CDR3 reads CASSGRQGGREKLFF. The CDR3 nucleotides are TGTGCCAGCAGTGGGAGACAGGGCGGAAGGGAAAAACTGTTTTTT.

J is TRBJ2-2 and V is TRBV11-2; D possibly corresponds to TRBD1 (5 bases). With 6 bases removed from V and 4 bases from J, the gap between germline ends came to 15 bases. This CDR3 has 15 amino acids. Germline CDR1 is SGHAT and CDR2 is FQNNGV. CDR3 loop: CASSLVGHSTGELFF. CDR3 coding DNA: TGTGCCAGCAGTCTCGTTGGACATAGCACCGGGGAGCTGTTTTTT.

This chain links TRBV18 with TRBJ2-2, with 10 nucleotides matching TRBD1. This CDR3 spans 17 amino acids. CDR1 and CDR2 (germline): KGHSH, LQKENI. After removal of 2 bases from V and 2 bases from J, the junction contained 5 bases not matched to a gene. This CDR3 reads CASSPADRGTNTGELFF. The DNA of the CDR3 is TGTGCCAGCTCACCAGCGGACAGGGGGACTAACACCGGGGAGCTGTTTTTT. Complete variable domain (other parts from reference TRBV18 and TRBJ2-2): NAGVMQNPRHLVRRRGQEARLRCSPMKGHSHVYWYRQLPEEGLKFMVYLQKENIIDESGMPKERFSAEFPKEGPSILRIQQVVRGDSAAYFCASSPADRGTNTGELFFGEGSRLTVL.

The CDR3 reads CASSPGSLMGYTF. The CDR3 region has the DNA TGTGCCAGCAGCCCCGGGTCTCTTATGGGCTACACCTTC. The chain is built from TRBV7-2 and TRBJ1-2, with D unresolved. This CDR3 region has 13 residues. In germline, CDR1 is SGHTA, CDR2 FQGNSA. Trimming cost V 5 bases and J 8 bases, with 15 bases left between them. The variable domain in full, with the rest retrieved from reference TRBV7-2 and TRBJ1-2, is GAGVSQSPSNKVTEKGKDVELRCDPISGHTALYWYRQSLGQGLEFLIYFQGNSAPDKSGLPSDRFSAERTGGSVSTLTIQRTQQEDSAVYLCASSPGSLMGYTFGSGTRLTVV.

This chain connects TRBV7-2 to TRBJ1-1; 11 nucleotides align to TRBD1. The J segment lost 11 bases and the V segment lost 4 bases, leaving 12 bases of the junction unmatched. This CDR3 is built from 15 residues. Germline CDR1 SGHTA, CDR2 FQGNSA. The CDR3 loop reads CASSSSGTGGLMAFF. CDR3 sequence (DNA): TGTGCCAGCAGCTCCTCCGGGACAGGGGGGTTAATGGCTTTCTTT. Looking up the rest from reference TRBV7-2 and TRBJ1-1 gives the full variable domain: GAGVSQSPSNKVTEKGKDVELRCDPISGHTALYWYRQSLGQGLEFLIYFQGNSAPDKSGLPSDRFSAERTGGSVSTLTIQRTQQEDSAVYLCASSSSGTGGLMAFFGQGTRLTVV.

The rearrangement links TRBV10-3 to TRBJ2-1; 7 bases are shared with TRBD2. The V segment lost 9 bases and the J segment 6 bases; nucleotides outside the gene matches: 2. This CDR3 contains 11 residues. The V gene's germline CDR1 is ENHRY and CDR2 SYGVKD. This CDR3 is CAISSGNEQFF. CDR3 in DNA: TGTGCCATTTCTAGCGGCAATGAGCAGTTCTTC.

This clone is a singleton in its sample. This rearrangement joins TRBV10-3 to TRBJ1-2; 8 positions match TRBD1. V lost 6 bases and J lost 0; bases outside the gene matches: 0. Germline-derived CDR1 and CDR2 are ENHRY and SYGVKD. The CDR3 length is 13 residues. The CDR3 DNA follows: TGTGCCATCAGGGACAGGGCTAACTATGGCTACACCTTC. Its translation: CAIRDRANYGYTF.

This clone has a handful of counts. This chain joins TRBV29-1 and TRBJ1-1; D unclear. Trimming pared 4 bases from V and 6 bases from J, leaving 9 bases between. The CDR3 covers 11 residues. Germline CDR1 is SQVTM and CDR2 is ANQGSEA. The CDR3: CSVGEAAEAFF. The CDR3, as DNA: TGCAGCGTTGGAGAGGCCGCTGAAGCTTTCTTT.

The rearrangement links TRBV25-1 to TRBJ2-1, with 8 bases matching TRBD1. The CDR3 loop spans 14 amino acids. Trimming removed 4 bases from V and 3 bases from J; junction bases left unmatched: 2. Germline V gene lookup returns CDR1 MGHDK and CDR2 SYGVNS. The CDR3 region is CASSADRGYNEQFF. In DNA form, the CDR3 reads TGTGCCAGCAGTGCAGACAGGGGCTACAATGAGCAGTTCTTC. The whole variable domain, remainder taken from reference TRBV25-1 and TRBJ2-1, is EADIYQTPRYLVIGTGKKITLECSQTMGHDKMYWYQQDPGMELHLIHYSYGVNSTEKGDLSSESTVSRIRTEHFPLTLESARPSHTSQYLCASSADRGYNEQFFGPGTRLTVL.

The rearrangement uses TRBV18 and TRBJ1-5, with 7 bases identical to TRBD1. Germline values: CDR1 KGHSH, CDR2 LQKENI. The V and J ends lost 5 bases and 5 bases, in that order; junction bases with no gene match: 3. The CDR3 is made up of 13 amino acids. CDR3: CASSKDRYQPQHF. The CDR3 DNA sequence: TGTGCCAGCTCAAAGGACAGGTATCAGCCCCAGCATTTT.

The chain joins TRBV7-2 to TRBJ2-2, with D possibly matching TRBD1 (7 bases). Trimming took off 5 bases at V and 1 base at J, with 14 bases between the two ends. Germline assignment: CDR1 SGHTA and CDR2 FQGNSA. There are 16 residues in the CDR3. CDR3 protein: CASSVRQGLNTGELFF. The DNA for the CDR3 is TGTGCCAGCAGCGTAAGACAGGGACTGAACACCGGGGAGCTGTTTTTT. The full variable domain, its missing parts supplied by reference TRBV7-2 and TRBJ2-2, is GAGVSQSPSNKVTEKGKDVELRCDPISGHTALYWYRQSLGQGLEFLIYFQGNSAPDKSGLPSDRFSAERTGGSVSTLTIQRTQQEDSAVYLCASSVRQGLNTGELFFGEGSRLTVL.

The rearrangement joins TRBV30 to TRBJ2-7, with TRBD1 matching over 8 bases. The CDR3 is 13 amino acids. Germline CDR1 and CDR2: GTSNPN and SVGIG (reference sequence). Trimming cost V 3 bases and J 6 bases; bases outside gene matches: 7. The DNA for the CDR3 is TGTGCCTGGAGGGGCAGGGGGCAGTCCGAGCAGTACTTC. Amino acids: CAWRGRGQSEQYF.

The genes are TRBV6-4 and TRBJ2-1, with 7 positions matching TRBD1. The length of the CDR3 is 14 residues. Germline CDR1 is MRHNA and CDR2 is SNTAGT. Germline trimming cut 2 bases from V and 8 bases from J; bases unmatched to any gene: 6. The CDR3, as DNA: TGTGCCAGCAGTGACGGAAGGGGGCTGTATGAGCAGTTCTTC. Protein product: CASSDGRGLYEQFF.

This clone was observed once. This sequence joins TRBV6-1 and TRBJ2-1; 13 positions agree with TRBD2. Trimming cost V 0 bases and J 8 bases; bases outside gene matches: 10. The CDR3 spans 18 residues. Germline values: CDR1 MNHNS, CDR2 SASEGT. The CDR3 loop reads CASSEAPLAGGSFDEQFF. CDR3 sequence (DNA): TGTGCCAGCAGTGAAGCCCCACTAGCGGGGGGGTCTTTCGATGAGCAGTTCTTC.

This clone was observed once. V is TRBV19 and J is TRBJ1-5, with D perhaps matching TRBD1 (5 bases). The CDR3 loop spans 14 amino acids. V was trimmed by 6 bases and J by 9 bases, leaving 18 bases between them. CDR1 is LNHDA and CDR2 is SQIVND in the germline V gene (reference sequence). The CDR3 is CASRTTGRGGPQHF. The CDR3, as DNA: TGTGCCAGTAGAACTACAGGCCGGGGGGGGCCCCAGCATTTT. Together with reference TRBV19 and TRBJ1-5, the CDR3 gives the full variable domain: DGGITQSPKYLFRKEGQNVTLSCEQNLNHDAMYWYRQDPGQGLRLIYYSQIVNDFQKGDIAEGYSVSREKKESFPLTVTSAQKNPTAFYLCASRTTGRGGPQHFGDGTRLSIL.